Each of the 32 T cell receptor beta chains below was sequenced from the same sample in a study of PD-L1 blockade in urothelial cancer. Time point here: pretreatment peripheral blood. Assay: immunoSEQ multiplex PCR; the TCRdb copy retains only in-frame clones and omits some. The data show approximately 55,000 clones, around 84% seen once. The sequencing used PBMCs, collected around atezolizumab (anti-PD-L1) treatment. The receptors originated from a man in his 60s with urothelial cancer.

The chain joins TRBV7-2 to TRBJ2-1; TRBD2 aligns across 8 bases. Germline V gene sequence: CDR1 SGHTA, CDR2 FQGNSA. This CDR3 is 14 amino acids long. Trimming at V came to 0 bases and at J to 16 bases, leaving 11 bases not matched to a gene. The DNA for the CDR3 is TGTGCCAGCAGCTTAGCGTTTGCGGGAGGCCCTTTATTCTTC. Translation: CASSLAFAGGPLFF.

In the case of this clone: Other DNA variants within this sample encode the same CDR3. This chain connects TRBV7-2 to TRBJ1-1; TRBD1 might be the D (6 bases). Germline CDR1 and CDR2: SGHTA and FQGNSA. CDR3 size: 14 residues. V gave up 5 bases and J gave up 1 base, with 11 bases separating them. The CDR3 DNA is TGTGCCAGCAGCCCGGACAGATGGAACACTGAAGCTTTCTTT. Its translation is CASSPDRWNTEAFF.

A few counts support this clone. V gene TRBV30 combines with J gene TRBJ1-5; D possibly corresponds to TRBD1 (5 bases). The CDR3 covers 14 residues. The V gene lost 4 bases and the J gene lost 2 bases, with 12 bases spanning the gap. Germline loops: CDR1 GTSNPN, CDR2 SVGIG (reference sequence). The CDR3 protein is CAWNQGGGNQPQHF. DNA of the CDR3: TGTGCCTGGAACCAGGGTGGCGGCAATCAGCCCCAGCATTTT.

V usage is TRBV11-2 and J usage is TRBJ1-6; D is possibly TRBD1 (5 bases). Trimming took off 1 base at V and 4 bases at J, with 8 bases between the two ends. Germline CDR1 reads SGHAT; CDR2 reads FQNNGV. The CDR3 runs 15 residues. CDR3 residues: CASSLAGGYNSPLHF. Written as DNA, the CDR3 is TGTGCCAGCAGCTTAGCGGGGGGTTATAATTCACCCCTCCACTTT.

The chain carries TRBV19 and TRBJ1-2; 10 nucleotides match TRBD1. CDR3 size: 13 residues. V trimming: 5 bases; J trimming: 7 bases; junction bases outside the gene matches: 4. Germline values: CDR1 LNHDA, CDR2 SQIVND (reference sequence). The CDR3 is CASSQTGGRGYTF. Written as DNA, the CDR3 is TGTGCCAGTAGTCAGACAGGGGGCCGTGGCTACACCTTC.

This clone has just one count. J is TRBJ2-7 and V is TRBV18, with 8 positions matching TRBD1. Germline V gives CDR1 KGHSH, CDR2 LQKENI. Germline trimming cut 3 bases from V and 4 bases from J; bases unmatched to any gene: 11. CDR3 length equals 16 residues. For the CDR3, the DNA is TGTGCCAGCTCACCTGTCGCAGGGGGCGTAAAGTACGAGCAGTACTTC. This codes for CASSPVAGGVKYEQYF.

The chain has TRBV7-2 and TRBJ2-5; weak D call: TRBD2 (6 bases). The V end was cut by 5 bases, the J end by 7 bases, with 11 bases between. This CDR3 region has 12 residues. The germline V gene encodes CDR1 SGHTA and CDR2 FQGNSA. In nucleotides, the CDR3 is TGTGCCAGCAGCCGCCCAGCGGGGACCCAGTACTTC. Amino acid sequence: CASSRPAGTQYF.

A few counts support this clone. The chain employs TRBV21-1 and TRBJ1-2; no check of the table's D call, TRBD1, against the DNA was made. TRBV21-1 is shown as a pseudogene. CDR3 length: 16 residues. CDR3 sequence: CASSPLTQGANYGYTF. DNA for the CDR3: TGTGCCAGCAGCCCCTTGACCCAGGGGGCAAACTATGGCTACACCTTC.

The chain carries TRBV27 and TRBJ1-6, with D perhaps TRBD1 (6 bases). V shed 0 bases and J shed 9 bases, with 9 bases lying between them. CDR3 length equals 14 residues. Germline V gene sequence: CDR1 MNHEY, CDR2 SMNVEV (reference sequence). CDR3: CASSLSPTGSPLHF. The CDR3 bases are TGTGCCAGCAGTTTATCCCCGACAGGTTCACCCCTCCACTTT.

This clone was seen a single time. This chain joins TRBV6-5 and TRBJ1-2, with D possibly TRBD1 on 6 matching bases. This CDR3 is built from 15 residues. V was pared by 0 bases and J by 3 bases, with 11 bases between. Germline CDR1 is MNHEY and CDR2 is SVGAGI. The CDR3 protein is CASSYSGRGYYGYTF. The CDR3 coding sequence is TGTGCCAGCAGTTACTCTGGCAGGGGATACTATGGCTACACCTTC.

The chain carries TRBV9 and TRBJ2-3; tentatively, D is TRBD2 (6 bases). Germline assignment: CDR1 SGDLS and CDR2 YYNGEE. The CDR3 runs 16 residues. V was trimmed by 4 bases and J by 8 bases, leaving 23 bases between them. CDR3 in amino acids: CASSLRDWVGGGTQYF. In DNA form, the CDR3 reads TGTGCCAGCAGCCTTAGGGACTGGGTCGGGGGTGGTACGCAGTATTTT.

This chain uses TRBV29-1 with TRBJ1-2, with 9 positions matching TRBD1. Germline CDR1 SQVTM, CDR2 ANQGSEA. The CDR3 covers 14 residues. The ends lost 6 bases at V and 5 bases at J; junction bases unmatched: 10. CDR3 nucleotides: TGCAGCGTCCGCCTACAGGGGGCGCTTTATGGCTACACCTTC. It yields the protein CSVRLQGALYGYTF.

The chain has TRBV6-4 and TRBJ1-1; 7 bases are a match to TRBD1. CDR3 length: 13 residues. The junction had 4 bases not matched to a gene; V was cut back by 5 bases and J by 4 bases. Germline-derived CDR1 and CDR2 are MRHNA and SNTAGT. CDR3 bases: TGTGCCAGCAGTCCTACAGGGGTCACTGAAGCTTTCTTT. Its protein product is CASSPTGVTEAFF.

This clone was detected only once. This chain uses TRBV2 with TRBJ1-3; D is perhaps TRBD1 (5 bases). The germline V and J ends were trimmed by 5 bases and 1 base, with 15 bases remaining between them. Germline V gene sequence: CDR1 SNHLY, CDR2 FYNNEI. The CDR3 has 16 amino acids. CDR3: CASSQTAGRSGNTIYF. CDR3 coding DNA: TGTGCCAGCAGTCAAACGGCAGGGCGATCTGGAAACACCATATATTTT.

The chain is built from TRBV19 and TRBJ1-5, with D hard to call. This CDR3 region has 15 residues. The ends were cut back, 7 bases at V and 1 base at J, with 14 bases in the middle. Germline V gene data show CDR1 as LNHDA and CDR2 as SQIVND (reference sequence). The CDR3 sequence: CASNLVSRSNQPQHF. CDR3 nucleotide sequence: TGTGCCAGTAACTTAGTATCACGGAGCAATCAGCCCCAGCATTTT.

The chain combines TRBV6-6 with TRBJ1-6; D gene unclear. V was cut by 6 bases and J by 7 bases, with 16 bases left in between. Per germline, CDR1 MNHNY and CDR2 SVGAGI (reference sequence). CDR3 size: 15 residues. CDR3 nucleotides: TGTGCCAGCAGCAGCGGGCCTGCAACCAATTCACCCCTCCACTTT. This encodes CASSSGPATNSPLHF.

This clone was observed a few times. This chain connects TRBV11-2 to TRBJ2-7, with D perhaps TRBD2 (7 bases). Germline lookup yields CDR1 SGHAT and CDR2 FQNNGV. Trimming took 0 bases from V and 3 from J, leaving 15 bases between them. This CDR3 spans 16 amino acids. The CDR3 nucleotides read TGTGCCAGCAGCTTAGATACGGGGGGCGGTAACTACGAGCAGTACTTC. The encoded protein is CASSLDTGGGNYEQYF.

The chain is built from TRBV5-1 and TRBJ1-2; possibly TRBD1 for D (5 bases). V lost 2 bases to trimming and J lost 0 bases, with 11 bases between them. Germline lookup yields CDR1 SGHRS and CDR2 YFSETQ. This CDR3 has 15 amino acids. The CDR3 loop is CASSFRDSANYGYTF. The DNA for the CDR3 is TGCGCCAGCAGCTTCCGCGACAGCGCTAACTATGGCTACACCTTC.

The chain couples TRBV7-3 to TRBJ2-7, with D tentatively TRBD1 (6 bases). The CDR3 contains 15 residues. Per germline, CDR1 SGHTA and CDR2 FQGTGA. Between the trimmed V and J ends, which lost 1 base and 5 bases, there was a span of 15 bases. The CDR3 DNA sequence: TGTGCCAGCAGCTTAAGGAAAGGGACACTAGACGAGCAGTACTTC. Translating gives CASSLRKGTLDEQYF.

The CDR3 is CASKPSDRNTEAFF. CDR3 bases: TGTGCCAGTAAGCCTTCCGACAGGAACACTGAAGCTTTCTTT. The chain uses TRBV19 and TRBJ1-1; D may be TRBD1 (5 bases). V lost 7 bases and J lost 1, with 13 bases in between. Germline CDR1 and CDR2: LNHDA and SQIVND (reference sequence). The CDR3 is 14 amino acids.

The chain is built from TRBV5-1 and TRBJ1-2; 7 bases are a match to TRBD1. Germline CDR1 and CDR2: SGHRS and YFSETQ. CDR3 size: 16 residues. The J segment lost 0 bases and the V segment lost 4 bases, leaving 9 bases of the junction unmatched. CDR3 coding DNA: TGCGCCAGCAGCCGGATGGGACAGCCGGCTAACTATGGCTACACCTTC. Its protein product is CASSRMGQPANYGYTF.

This clone has a handful of counts. The V call is TRBV12-1, the J call TRBJ1-2; no check of the table's D call, TRBD1, against the DNA was made. TRBV12-1 is a pseudogene. The length of the CDR3 is 15 residues. CDR3 bases: TGTGCCGAAGCCACAACGGGACAGATCTCCTATTGCTACACCTTC. It yields the protein CAEATTGQISYCYTF.

V is TRBV29-1 and J is TRBJ1-2, with 12 bases that match TRBD1. This CDR3 has 15 residues. The V and J ends lost 5 bases and 4 bases, in that order; junction bases with no gene match: 8. CDR1 and CDR2 (germline): SQVTM, ANQGSEA. The CDR3 DNA is TGCAGCGTTAAGGTCGGGACAGGGGGCTCCTATGGCTACACCTTC. This codes for CSVKVGTGGSYGYTF.

The chain joins TRBV2 to TRBJ2-1, with D possibly being TRBD1 (6 bases). V lost 4 bases to trimming and J lost 2 bases, with 9 bases between them. Germline V gene data show CDR1 as SNHLY and CDR2 as FYNNEI. The CDR3 loop spans 14 amino acids. The CDR3 DNA sequence: TGTGCCAGCAGTGCCCAGGGGCCCTACAATGAGCAGTTCTTC. It encodes CASSAQGPYNEQFF. Variable domain in full (rest from reference TRBV2 and TRBJ2-1): EPEVTQTPSHQVTQMGQEVILRCVPISNHLYFYWYRQILGQKVEFLVSFYNNEISEKSEIFDDQFSVERPDGSNFTLKIRSTKLEDSAMYFCASSAQGPYNEQFFGPGTRLTVL.

The chain recombines TRBV5-1 with TRBJ2-1; D is possibly TRBD2 (5 bases). Germline CDR1 and CDR2: SGHRS and YFSETQ. V lost 0 bases to trimming and J lost 8 bases, with 12 bases between them. This CDR3 contains 14 residues. Here the CDR3 reads CASSLGGRNYEQFF. DNA of the CDR3: TGCGCCAGCAGCTTGGGAGGGAGAAACTATGAGCAGTTCTTC.

The chain uses TRBV27 and TRBJ1-6; no firm D call. Germline V CDR1 and CDR2: MNHEY, SMNVEV (reference sequence). V lost 7 bases and J 7 bases, leaving 14 bases between the germline ends. The CDR3 runs 14 residues. CDR3 region: CASMGLSPNSPLHF. CDR3 bases: TGTGCCAGCATGGGCCTATCCCCCAATTCACCCCTCCACTTT.

Notes on this clone: One end of the junction varies from germline; a read error may be responsible. The DNA for the CDR3 is TGTGCCAGCAGCGAAACAGGGGCGGGTCTCCTCTTC. This codes for CASSETGAGLLF. The rearrangement joins TRBV2 to TRBJ2-7; 7 bases line up with TRBD1. This CDR3 spans 12 amino acids. The germline V gene has CDR1 SNHLY and CDR2 FYNNEI.

The count of this clone is one. The V call is TRBV19, the J call TRBJ1-6; 8 nucleotides align to TRBD1. The CDR3 consists of 14 residues. Trimming cost V 9 bases and J 7 bases; bases outside gene matches: 8. Looked up from germline, CDR1 is LNHDA and CDR2 is SQIVND (reference sequence). The CDR3, as DNA: TGTGCCAGCACGGACAGGGTGAAGAATTCACCCCTCCACTTT. Amino acids: CASTDRVKNSPLHF.

This clone was detected only once. The chain recombines TRBV7-8 with TRBJ1-3, with 8 bases identical to TRBD1. CDR3 length: 18 amino acids. J lost 2 bases, V lost 1 base, and 10 bases had no gene match. The V gene's germline CDR1 is SGHVS and CDR2 FQNEAQ. The CDR3 bases are TGTGCCAGCAGCTTAGGGATTACAGGGGGGTCAACTGGAAACACCATATATTTT. Protein sequence: CASSLGITGGSTGNTIYF. Looking up the rest from reference TRBV7-8 and TRBJ1-3 gives the full variable domain: GAGVSQSPRYKVAKRGQDVALRCDPISGHVSLFWYQQALGQGPEFLTYFQNEAQLDKSGLPSDRFFAERPEGSVSTLKIQRTQQEDSAVYLCASSLGITGGSTGNTIYFGEGSWLTVV.

This chain joins TRBV2 and TRBJ2-5; 7 bases are a match to TRBD2. Germline loops: CDR1 SNHLY, CDR2 FYNNEI. The CDR3 totals 14 residues. Unmatched junction bases numbered 8, after V lost 4 bases and J lost 6 bases. Written as DNA, the CDR3 is TGTGCCAGCAGTGTTGGCGGGAGCTTTCAGACCCAGTACTTC. This encodes CASSVGGSFQTQYF.

The J gene is TRBJ2-2, the V gene TRBV11-2; D is uncertain. This CDR3 has 12 residues. V was trimmed by 5 bases and J by 8 bases, leaving 9 bases between them. Germline CDR1 reads SGHAT; CDR2 reads FQNNGV. In DNA form, the CDR3 reads TGTGCCAGCAGCGTTATTTCGGGGGAGCTGTTTTTT. Residues: CASSVISGELFF.

This chain joins TRBV12-5 and TRBJ1-2; D gene unclear. V dropped 0 bases and J dropped 8 bases, with 19 bases sitting between them. Germline V lookup: CDR1 LGHNT, CDR2 FRNRAP. There are 16 residues in the CDR3. DNA for the CDR3: TGTGCTAGTGGTTTGGTAGGACCGGGAACAAACCCAGGCTACACCTTC. This encodes CASGLVGPGTNPGYTF.